This TCR beta chain came from a study of blood T cell repertoires in COVID-19. The germline V gene has CDR1 SGHKS and CDR2 YYEKEE (reference sequence). V was shortened by 4 bases and J by 4 bases, with 11 bases between the two germline ends. The CDR3 contains 13 residues. Assay: immunoSEQ multiplex PCR; the TCRdb copy retains only in-frame clones and omits some. This table has a few hundred thousand clones, 80% to 90% appearing once. The sample taken for sequencing was peripheral blood. The sequence was obtained from a woman between 40 and 55 years old who had recovered from COVID-19. The chain carries TRBV5-5 and TRBJ1-1; D may be TRBD1 (5 bases). The CDR3 DNA sequence: TGTGCCAGCAGCGCAGGGTTGGCCACTGAAGCTTTCTTT. Protein product: CASSAGLATEAFF.